This T cell receptor (beta chain) is from a study of persistence of HIV-infected CD4 T cells. Cells were stimulated nonspecifically with anti-CD3/anti-CD28 magnetic beads. Sorting selected CD4+ T cells upregulating both CD40 ligand and CD69. A note on this clone: The target antigen is unknown.

The V gene's germline CDR1 is LNHDA and CDR2 SQIVND (reference sequence). Trimming stripped 6 bases from V and 4 bases from J, with 7 bases between. This CDR3 region has 12 residues. The immunoSEQ assay was version 4, run in survey mode. Method: immunoSEQ multiplex PCR; TCRdb's copy keeps in-frame clones and lacks some. The sample has over 35,000 clones; 91% are singletons. V is TRBV19 and J is TRBJ2-1; D not resolved. This clonotype originated in an adult man with HIV who was CMV-seropositive. Source: CD4+ T cells sorted from PBMCs after roughly 20-hour stimulation, taken from a patient who received antiretroviral therapy. Here the CDR3 reads CASRGNYNEQFF. Here the CDR3 DNA reads TGTGCCAGTAGGGGTAATTACAATGAGCAGTTCTTC.